Presented here are 5 T cell receptor beta chains from one specimen sequenced in a study of siplizumab effects on memory and regulatory T cells. Only in-frame clones appear in the TCRdb table, and some are missing; sequencing was by immunoSEQ multiplex PCR. The data hold over 60,000 clones, with more than 80% observed a single time. The sequencing input was CD8+ T cells sorted from blood. The receptors were gathered from a human donor in good health.

The rearrangement joins TRBV5-1 to TRBJ2-3; TRBD2 matches 7 bases. The CDR3 length is 16 residues. Trimming removed 0 bases from V and 5 bases from J; junction bases left unmatched: 9. The V gene's germline CDR1 is SGHRS and CDR2 YFSETQ. DNA for the CDR3: TGCGCCAGCAGCTTGGCCTTGGGCGGGAGAGGAGATACGCAGTATTTT. As protein: CASSLALGGRGDTQYF.

The chain has TRBV7-2 and TRBJ2-3; 9 bases are a match to TRBD1. V was clipped by 3 bases and J by 3 bases; unmatched bases: 1. The germline V gene encodes CDR1 SGHTA and CDR2 FQGNSA. This CDR3 region has 14 residues. The CDR3: CASSLTGGTDTQYF. The CDR3 DNA sequence: TGTGCCAGCAGCTTGACAGGGGGAACAGATACGCAGTATTTT.

V and J are TRBV7-9 and TRBJ2-2; maybe TRBD2 (6 bases). Germline CDR1 SEHNR, CDR2 FQNEAQ (reference sequence). The CDR3 has 17 residues. V was pared by 0 bases and J by 1 base, with 12 bases between. CDR3 in amino acids: CASSLAGRGKNTGELFF. CDR3 bases: TGTGCCAGCAGCTTAGCCGGGAGAGGGAAGAACACCGGGGAGCTGTTTTTT.

The chain couples TRBV6-5 to TRBJ2-5; no firm D call. Germline values: CDR1 MNHEY, CDR2 SVGAGI. The length of the CDR3 is 14 residues. Trimming removed 0 bases at V and 4 bases at J, with 9 bases between. The CDR3 loop is CASSYSWGGETQYF. The CDR3 bases are TGTGCCAGCAGTTACTCGTGGGGTGGAGAGACCCAGTACTTC.

The V call is TRBV6-6, the J call TRBJ1-5; D perhaps matches TRBD1 (5 bases). V shed 6 bases and J shed 2 bases, with 17 bases lying between them. CDR3 length: 16 amino acids. Germline V gene data show CDR1 as MNHNY and CDR2 as SVGAGI (reference sequence). The CDR3 loop is CASRALAPGGNQPQHF. Written as DNA, the CDR3 is TGTGCCAGCAGAGCCCTCGCCCCGGGGGGCAATCAGCCCCAGCATTTT.